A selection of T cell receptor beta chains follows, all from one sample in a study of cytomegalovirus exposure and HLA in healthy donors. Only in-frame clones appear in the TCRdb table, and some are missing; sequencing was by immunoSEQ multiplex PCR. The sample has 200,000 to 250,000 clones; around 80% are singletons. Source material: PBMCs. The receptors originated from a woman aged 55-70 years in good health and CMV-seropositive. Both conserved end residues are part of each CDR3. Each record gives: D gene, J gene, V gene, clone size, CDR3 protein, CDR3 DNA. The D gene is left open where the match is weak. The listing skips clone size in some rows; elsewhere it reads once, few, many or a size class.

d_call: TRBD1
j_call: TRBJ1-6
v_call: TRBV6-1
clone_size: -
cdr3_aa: CASSDTTGSNSPLHF
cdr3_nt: TGTGCCAGCAGTGATACGACAGGGAGTAATTCACCCCTCCACTTT

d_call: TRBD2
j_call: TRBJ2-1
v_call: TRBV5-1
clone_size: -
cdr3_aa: CASSLPAGGGNEQFF
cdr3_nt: TGCGCCAGCAGCTTGCCCGCGGGGGGGGGCAATGAGCAGTTCTTC

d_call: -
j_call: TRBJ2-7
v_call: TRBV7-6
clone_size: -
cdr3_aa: CASSPDTSNSYEQYF
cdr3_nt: TGTGCCAGCAGCCCGGACACATCAAACTCCTACGAGCAGTACTTC

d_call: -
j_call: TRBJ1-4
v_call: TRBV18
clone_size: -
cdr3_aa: CASSPPRGGHEKLFF
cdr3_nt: TGTGCCAGCTCACCACCCCGCGGGGGGCACGAAAAACTGTTTTTT

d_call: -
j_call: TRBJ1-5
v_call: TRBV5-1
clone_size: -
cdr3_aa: CASSLVPGNNQPQHF
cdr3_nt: TGCGCCAGCAGCTTGGTCCCGGGGAACAATCAGCCCCAGCATTTT

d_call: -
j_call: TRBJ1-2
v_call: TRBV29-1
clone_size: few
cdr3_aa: CSVEQAGGYTF
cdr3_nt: TGCAGCGTTGAACAGGCGGGTGGCTACACCTTC

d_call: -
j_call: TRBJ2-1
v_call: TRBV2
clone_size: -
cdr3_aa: CAIEESSYNEQFF
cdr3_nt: TGTGCCATCGAGGAGTCCTCCTACAATGAGCAGTTCTTC

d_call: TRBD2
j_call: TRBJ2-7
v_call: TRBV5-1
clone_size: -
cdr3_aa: CASSTRTSGSREQYF
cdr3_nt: TGCGCCAGCAGCACCCGGACTAGCGGGAGTCGAGAGCAGTACTTC

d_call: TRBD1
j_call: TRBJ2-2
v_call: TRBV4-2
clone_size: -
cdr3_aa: CASSQGPGTGMAGELFF
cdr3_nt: TGTGCCAGCAGCCAAGGGCCCGGGACAGGGATGGCCGGGGAGCTGTTTTTT

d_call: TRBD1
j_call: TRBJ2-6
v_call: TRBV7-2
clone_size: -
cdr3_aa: CASSRGQGGSGANVLTF
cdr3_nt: TGTGCCAGCAGCAGGGGACAGGGTGGCTCTGGGGCCAACGTCCTGACTTTC

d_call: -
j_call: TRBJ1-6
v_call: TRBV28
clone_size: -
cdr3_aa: CASRKSIYNSPLHF
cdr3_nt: TGTGCCAGCAGGAAAAGCATCTATAATTCACCCCTCCACTTT

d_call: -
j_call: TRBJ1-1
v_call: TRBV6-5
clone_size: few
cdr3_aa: CASRGPSTEAFF
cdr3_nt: TGTGCCAGCAGGGGGCCCAGCACTGAAGCTTTCTTT

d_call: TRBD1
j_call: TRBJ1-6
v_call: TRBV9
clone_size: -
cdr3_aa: CASSPHRDRVSPLHF
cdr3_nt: TGTGCCAGCAGCCCGCACCGGGACAGGGTCTCACCCCTCCACTTT

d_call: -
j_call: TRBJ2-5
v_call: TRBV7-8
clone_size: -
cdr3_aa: CASSYRRRVPTETQYF
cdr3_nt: TGTGCCAGCAGCTACCGGCGACGGGTCCCGACGGAGACCCAGTACTTC

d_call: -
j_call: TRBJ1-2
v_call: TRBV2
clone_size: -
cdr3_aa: CASSERTANYGYTF
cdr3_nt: TGTGCCAGCAGTGAAAGGACAGCTAACTATGGCTACACCTTC

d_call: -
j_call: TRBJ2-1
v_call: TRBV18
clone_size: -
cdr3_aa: CASSPRTGNYNEQFF
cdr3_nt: TGTGCCAGCTCACCAAGGACTGGGAACTACAATGAGCAGTTCTTC

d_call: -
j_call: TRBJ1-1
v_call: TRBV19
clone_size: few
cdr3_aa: CASSIGPGARRTEAFF
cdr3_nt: TGTGCCAGTAGTATAGGGCCAGGGGCGCGGAGGACTGAAGCTTTCTTT

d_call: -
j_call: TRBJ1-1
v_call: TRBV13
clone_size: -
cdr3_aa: CASSLRRQNTEAFF
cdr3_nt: TGTGCCAGCAGCTTAAGGCGGCAGAACACTGAAGCTTTCTTT

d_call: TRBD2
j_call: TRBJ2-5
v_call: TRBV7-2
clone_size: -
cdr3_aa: CASSTPGLAEYF
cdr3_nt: TGTGCCAGCAGCACCCCAGGACTAGCGGAGTACTTC

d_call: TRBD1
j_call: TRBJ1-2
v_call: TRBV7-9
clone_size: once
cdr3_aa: CASSPDRAPYGYTF
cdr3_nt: TGTGCCAGCAGCCCCGACAGGGCGCCCTATGGCTACACCTTC

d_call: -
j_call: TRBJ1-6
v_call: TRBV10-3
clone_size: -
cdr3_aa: CAISEQVGSYNSPLHF
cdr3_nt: TGTGCCATCAGCGAGCAGGTGGGCTCCTATAATTCACCCCTCCACTTT

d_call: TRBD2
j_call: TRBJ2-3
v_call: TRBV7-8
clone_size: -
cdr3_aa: CASSLARGSGGSDTQYF
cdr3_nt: TGTGCCAGCAGCTTAGCGCGAGGTAGCGGGGGATCAGATACGCAGTATTTT

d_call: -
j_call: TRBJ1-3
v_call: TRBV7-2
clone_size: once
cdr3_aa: CASSLVSGTGNTIYF
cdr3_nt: TGTGCCAGCAGCTTAGTTTCGGGGACTGGAAACACCATATATTTT

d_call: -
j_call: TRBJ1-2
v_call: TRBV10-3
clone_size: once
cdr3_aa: CAITRGASYGYTF
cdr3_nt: TGTGCCATCACTCGGGGGGCGAGCTATGGCTACACCTTC

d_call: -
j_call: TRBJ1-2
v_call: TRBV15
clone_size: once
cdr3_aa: CATSSEQGRAAGYTF
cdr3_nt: TGTGCCACCAGCAGCGAACAGGGCCGAGCGGCGGGCTACACCTTC

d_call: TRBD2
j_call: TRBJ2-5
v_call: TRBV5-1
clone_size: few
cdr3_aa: CASSSGLAGGGETQYF
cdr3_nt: TGCGCCAGCAGCTCGGGACTAGCGGGAGGAGGCGAGACCCAGTACTTC

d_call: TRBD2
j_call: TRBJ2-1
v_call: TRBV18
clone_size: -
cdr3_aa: CASSPNSGSNNEQFF
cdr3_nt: TGTGCCAGCTCACCAAACAGCGGGAGCAACAATGAGCAGTTCTTC

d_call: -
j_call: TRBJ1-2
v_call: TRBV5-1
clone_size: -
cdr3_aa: CASSLAVEGYGYTF
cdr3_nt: TGCGCCAGCAGCTTGGCAGTGGAGGGGTATGGCTACACCTTC

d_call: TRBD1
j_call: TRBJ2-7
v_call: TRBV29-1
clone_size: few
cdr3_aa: CSVTGVWYEQYF
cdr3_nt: TGCAGTGTGACAGGGGTATGGTACGAGCAGTACTTC

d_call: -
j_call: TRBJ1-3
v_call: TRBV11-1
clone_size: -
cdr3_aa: CASSQDRTGNTIYF
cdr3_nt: TGTGCCAGCAGCCAGGACAGAACTGGAAACACCATATATTTT

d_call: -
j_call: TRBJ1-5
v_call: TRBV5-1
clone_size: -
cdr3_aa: CASMVGPQSNQPQHF
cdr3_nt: TGCGCCAGCATGGTCGGTCCGCAAAGCAATCAGCCCCAGCATTTT

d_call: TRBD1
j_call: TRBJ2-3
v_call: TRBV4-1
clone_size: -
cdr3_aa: CASSQPRRGQAPNF
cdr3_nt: TGCGCCAGCAGCCAGCCCCGACGAGGACAGGCCCCTAATTTT

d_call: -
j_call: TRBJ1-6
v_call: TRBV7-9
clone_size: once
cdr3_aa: CASSLAPGSPLHF
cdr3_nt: TGTGCCAGCAGCTTGGCCCCGGGTTCACCCCTCCACTTT

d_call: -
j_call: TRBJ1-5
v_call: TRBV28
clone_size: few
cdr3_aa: CASSLQGYQPQHF
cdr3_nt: TGTGCCAGCAGTTTACAGGGTTACCAGCCCCAGCATTTT

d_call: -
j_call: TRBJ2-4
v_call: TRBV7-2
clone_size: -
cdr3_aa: CASSLDRFAKNIQYF
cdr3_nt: TGTGCCAGCAGCCTAGACAGGTTCGCCAAAAACATTCAGTACTTC

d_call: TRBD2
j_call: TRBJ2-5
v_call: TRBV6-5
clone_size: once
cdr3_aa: CASSPGLAGVETQYF
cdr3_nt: TGTGCCAGCAGCCCGGGACTAGCGGGAGTAGAGACCCAGTACTTC

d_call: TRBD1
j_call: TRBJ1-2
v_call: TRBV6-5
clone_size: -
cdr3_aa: CASSAYTGGEDGYTF
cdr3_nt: TGTGCCAGCAGTGCCTACACAGGGGGCGAAGATGGCTACACCTTC

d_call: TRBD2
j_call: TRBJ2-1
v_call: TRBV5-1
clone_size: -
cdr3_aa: CASSALLAGGPSYNEQFF
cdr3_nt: TGCGCCAGCAGCGCCCTTCTAGCGGGGGGGCCGTCCTACAATGAGCAGTTCTTC

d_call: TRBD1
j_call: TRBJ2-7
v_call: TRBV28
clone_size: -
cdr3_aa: CASSFSGTAYEQYF
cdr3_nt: TGTGCCAGCAGTTTCTCCGGGACAGCCTACGAGCAGTACTTC

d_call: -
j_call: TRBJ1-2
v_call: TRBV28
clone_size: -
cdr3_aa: CASSRLGIRGYGGYTF
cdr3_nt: TGTGCCAGCAGTCGCCTAGGAATTAGGGGGTACGGTGGCTACACCTTC

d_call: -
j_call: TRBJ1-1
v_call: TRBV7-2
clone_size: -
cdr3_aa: CASSLEPGNTEAFF
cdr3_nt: TGTGCCAGCAGCTTAGAACCGGGGAACACTGAAGCTTTCTTT

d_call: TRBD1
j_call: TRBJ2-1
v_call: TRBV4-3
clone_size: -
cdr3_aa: CASSQEGQSSYNEQFF
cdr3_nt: TGCGCCAGCAGCCAAGAGGGACAGAGCTCCTACAATGAGCAGTTCTTC

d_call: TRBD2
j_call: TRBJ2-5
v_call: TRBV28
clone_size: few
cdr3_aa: CASSLELAGDQETQYF
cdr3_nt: TGTGCCAGCAGTTTGGAGCTAGCGGGAGACCAAGAGACCCAGTACTTC

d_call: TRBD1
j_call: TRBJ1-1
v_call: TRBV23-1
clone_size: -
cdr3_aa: CASSQSGQGIRLDTEAFF
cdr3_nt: TGCGCCAGCAGTCAATCAGGACAGGGTATACGTCTGGACACTGAAGCTTTCTTT